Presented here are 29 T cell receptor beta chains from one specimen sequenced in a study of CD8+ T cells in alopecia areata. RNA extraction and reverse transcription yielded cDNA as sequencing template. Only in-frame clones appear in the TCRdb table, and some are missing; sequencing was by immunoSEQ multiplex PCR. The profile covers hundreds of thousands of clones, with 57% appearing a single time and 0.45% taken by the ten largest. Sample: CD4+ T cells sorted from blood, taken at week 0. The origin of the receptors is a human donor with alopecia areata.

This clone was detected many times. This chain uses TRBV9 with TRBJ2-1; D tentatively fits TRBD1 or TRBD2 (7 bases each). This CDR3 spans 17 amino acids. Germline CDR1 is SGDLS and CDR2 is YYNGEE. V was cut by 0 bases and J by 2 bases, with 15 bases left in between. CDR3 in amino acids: CASSVESGTVAYNEQFF. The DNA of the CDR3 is TGTGCCAGCAGCGTAGAAAGCGGGACAGTCGCCTACAATGAGCAGTTCTTC.

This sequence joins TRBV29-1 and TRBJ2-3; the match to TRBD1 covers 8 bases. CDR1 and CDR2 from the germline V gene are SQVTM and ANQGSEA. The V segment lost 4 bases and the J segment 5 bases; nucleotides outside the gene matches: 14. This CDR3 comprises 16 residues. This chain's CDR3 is CSVVGLGRGLGDTQYF. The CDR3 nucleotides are TGCAGCGTTGTTGGACTGGGCAGGGGGCTGGGAGATACGCAGTATTTT.

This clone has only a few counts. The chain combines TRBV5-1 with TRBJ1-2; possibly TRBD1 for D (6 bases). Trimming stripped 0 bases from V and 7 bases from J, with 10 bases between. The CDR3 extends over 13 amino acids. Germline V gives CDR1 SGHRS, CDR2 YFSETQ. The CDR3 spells CASSLDGGIGYTF. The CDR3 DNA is TGCGCCAGCAGCTTGGACGGGGGCATTGGCTACACCTTC.

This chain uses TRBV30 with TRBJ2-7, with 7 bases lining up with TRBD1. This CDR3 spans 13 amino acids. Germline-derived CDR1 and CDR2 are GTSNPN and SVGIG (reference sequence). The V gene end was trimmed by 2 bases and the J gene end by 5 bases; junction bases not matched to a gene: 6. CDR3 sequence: CAWSRRQGNEQYF. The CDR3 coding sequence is TGTGCCTGGAGTCGGCGACAGGGCAACGAGCAGTACTTC.

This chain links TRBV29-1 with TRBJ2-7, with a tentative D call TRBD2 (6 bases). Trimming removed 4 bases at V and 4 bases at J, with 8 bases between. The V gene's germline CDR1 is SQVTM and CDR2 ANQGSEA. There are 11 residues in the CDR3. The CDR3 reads CSVGGEYEQYF. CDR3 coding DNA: TGCAGCGTTGGCGGGGAGTACGAGCAGTACTTC.

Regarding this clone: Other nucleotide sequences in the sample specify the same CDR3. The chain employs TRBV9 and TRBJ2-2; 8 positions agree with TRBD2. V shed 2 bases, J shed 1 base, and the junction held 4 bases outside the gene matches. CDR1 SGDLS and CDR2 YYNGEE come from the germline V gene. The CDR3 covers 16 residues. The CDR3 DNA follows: TGTGCCAGCAGCGTCCGCGCGGGAGGGAACACCGGGGAGCTGTTTTTT. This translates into CASSVRAGGNTGELFF.

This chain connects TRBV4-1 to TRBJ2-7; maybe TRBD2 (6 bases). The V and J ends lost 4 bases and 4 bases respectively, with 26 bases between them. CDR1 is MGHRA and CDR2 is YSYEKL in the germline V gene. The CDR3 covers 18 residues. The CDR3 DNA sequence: TGCGCCAGCAGCCCTGGAATCCAGGTGGAGGGGACGTTGTACGAGCAGTACTTC. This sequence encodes CASSPGIQVEGTLYEQYF.

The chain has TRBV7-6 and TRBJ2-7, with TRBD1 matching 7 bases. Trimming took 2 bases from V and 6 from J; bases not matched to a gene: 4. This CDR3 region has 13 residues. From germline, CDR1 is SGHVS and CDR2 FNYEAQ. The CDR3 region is CASSLRGGVEQYF. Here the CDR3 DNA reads TGTGCCAGCAGCTTAAGAGGGGGCGTCGAGCAGTACTTC.

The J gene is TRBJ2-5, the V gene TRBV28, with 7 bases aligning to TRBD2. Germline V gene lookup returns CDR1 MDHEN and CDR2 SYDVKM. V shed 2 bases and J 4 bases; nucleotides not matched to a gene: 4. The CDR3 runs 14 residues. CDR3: CASSLRLAGETQYF. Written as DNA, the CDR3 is TGTGCCAGCAGTTTAAGGTTAGCGGGAGAGACCCAGTACTTC.

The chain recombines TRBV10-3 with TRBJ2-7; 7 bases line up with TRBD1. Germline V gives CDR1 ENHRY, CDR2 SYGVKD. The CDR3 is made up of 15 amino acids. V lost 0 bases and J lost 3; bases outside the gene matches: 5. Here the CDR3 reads CAISESGQSSYEQYF. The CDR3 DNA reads TGTGCCATCAGTGAGTCGGGACAGTCGAGCTACGAGCAGTACTTC.

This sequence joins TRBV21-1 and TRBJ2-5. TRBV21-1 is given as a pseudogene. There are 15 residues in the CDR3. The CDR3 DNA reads TGTGCCAGCAGCACAGGTCCCTTCGGGCAAGAGACCCAGTACTTC. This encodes CASSTGPFGQETQYF.

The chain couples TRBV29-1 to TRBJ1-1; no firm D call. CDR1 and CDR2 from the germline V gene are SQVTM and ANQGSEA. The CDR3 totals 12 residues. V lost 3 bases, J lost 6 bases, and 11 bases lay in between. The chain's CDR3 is CSVDNWSSEAFF. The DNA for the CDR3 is TGCAGCGTTGATAACTGGTCGTCTGAAGCTTTCTTT.

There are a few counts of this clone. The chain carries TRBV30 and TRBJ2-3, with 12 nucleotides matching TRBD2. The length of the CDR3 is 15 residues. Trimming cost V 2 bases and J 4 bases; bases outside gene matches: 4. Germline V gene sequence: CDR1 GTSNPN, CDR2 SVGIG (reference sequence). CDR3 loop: CAWSFRLAGADTQYF. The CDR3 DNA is TGTGCCTGGAGTTTTAGACTAGCGGGAGCAGATACGCAGTATTTT.

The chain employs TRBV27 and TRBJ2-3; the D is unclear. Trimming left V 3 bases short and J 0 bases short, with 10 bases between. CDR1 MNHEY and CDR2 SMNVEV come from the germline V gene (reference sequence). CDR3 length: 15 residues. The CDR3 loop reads CASSFSTLSTDTQYF. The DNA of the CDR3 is TGTGCCAGCAGTTTTTCGACCCTAAGCACAGATACGCAGTATTTT.

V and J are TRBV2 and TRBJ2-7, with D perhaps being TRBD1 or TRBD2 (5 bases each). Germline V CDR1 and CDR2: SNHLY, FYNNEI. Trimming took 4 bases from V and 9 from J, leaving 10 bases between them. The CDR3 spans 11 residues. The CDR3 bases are TGTGCCAGCAGTGGGGACCGCCGGCAGTACTTC. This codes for CASSGDRRQYF.

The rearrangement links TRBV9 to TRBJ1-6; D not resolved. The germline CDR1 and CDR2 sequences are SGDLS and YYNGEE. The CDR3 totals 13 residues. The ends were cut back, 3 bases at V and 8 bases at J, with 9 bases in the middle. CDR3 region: CASSGSPDSPLHF. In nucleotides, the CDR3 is TGTGCCAGCAGCGGGAGCCCGGATTCACCCCTCCACTTT.

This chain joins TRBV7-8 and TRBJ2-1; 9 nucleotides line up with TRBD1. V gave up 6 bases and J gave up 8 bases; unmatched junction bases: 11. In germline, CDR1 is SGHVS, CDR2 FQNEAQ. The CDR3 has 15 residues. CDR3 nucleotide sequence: TGTGCCAGCAGTTATCAACGGGACAGGGTCGATGAGCAGTTCTTC. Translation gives CASSYQRDRVDEQFF.

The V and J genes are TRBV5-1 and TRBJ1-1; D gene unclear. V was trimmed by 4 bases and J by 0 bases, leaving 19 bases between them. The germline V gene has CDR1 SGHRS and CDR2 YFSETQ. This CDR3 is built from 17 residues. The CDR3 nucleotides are TGCGCCAGCAGCCAAGATACCCCACGTACCATGAACACTGAAGCTTTCTTT. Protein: CASSQDTPRTMNTEAFF.

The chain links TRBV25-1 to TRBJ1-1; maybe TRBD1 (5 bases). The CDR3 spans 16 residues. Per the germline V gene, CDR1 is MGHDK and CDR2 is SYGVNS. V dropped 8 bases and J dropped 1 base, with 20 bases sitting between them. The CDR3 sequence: CASCLSPGNKNTEAFF. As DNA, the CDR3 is TGTGCCAGCTGCTTGTCCCCAGGGAATAAGAACACTGAAGCTTTCTTT.

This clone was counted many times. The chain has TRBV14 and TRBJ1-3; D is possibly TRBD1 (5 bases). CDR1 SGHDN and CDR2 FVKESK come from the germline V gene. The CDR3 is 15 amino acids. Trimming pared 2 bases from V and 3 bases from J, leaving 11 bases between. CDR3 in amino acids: CASSQPGNNGNTIYF. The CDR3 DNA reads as TGTGCCAGCAGCCAACCAGGGAACAATGGAAACACCATATATTTT.

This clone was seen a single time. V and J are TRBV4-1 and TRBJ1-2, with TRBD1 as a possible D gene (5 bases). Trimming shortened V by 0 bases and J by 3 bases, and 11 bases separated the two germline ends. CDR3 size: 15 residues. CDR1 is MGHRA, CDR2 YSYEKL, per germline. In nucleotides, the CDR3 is TGCGCCAGCAGCCAAGATAGGAGGGGTGACTATGGCTACACCTTC. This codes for CASSQDRRGDYGYTF.

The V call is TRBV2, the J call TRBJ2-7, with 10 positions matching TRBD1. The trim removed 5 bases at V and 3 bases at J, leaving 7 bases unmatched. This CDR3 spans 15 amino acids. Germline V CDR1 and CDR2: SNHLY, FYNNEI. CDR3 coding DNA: TGTGCCAGCAGTTTGAATGACAGGGGGCTCTACGAGCAGTACTTC. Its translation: CASSLNDRGLYEQYF. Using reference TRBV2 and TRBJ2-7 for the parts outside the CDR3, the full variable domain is EPEVTQTPSHQVTQMGQEVILRCVPISNHLYFYWYRQILGQKVEFLVSFYNNEISEKSEIFDDQFSVERPDGSNFTLKIRSTKLEDSAMYFCASSLNDRGLYEQYFGPGTRLTVT.

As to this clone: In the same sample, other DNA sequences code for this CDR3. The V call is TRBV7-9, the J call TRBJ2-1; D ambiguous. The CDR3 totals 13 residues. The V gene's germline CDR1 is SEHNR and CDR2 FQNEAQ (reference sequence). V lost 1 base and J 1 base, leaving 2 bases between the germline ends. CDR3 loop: CASSLESYNEQFF. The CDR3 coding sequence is TGTGCCAGCAGCTTAGAGTCCTACAATGAGCAGTTCTTC.

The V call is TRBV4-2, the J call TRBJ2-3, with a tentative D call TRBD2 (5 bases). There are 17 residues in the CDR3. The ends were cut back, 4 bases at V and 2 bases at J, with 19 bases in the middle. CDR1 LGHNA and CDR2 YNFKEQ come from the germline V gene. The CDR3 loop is CASSLISASGNTDTQYF. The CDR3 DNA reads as TGTGCCAGCAGCCTTATATCTGCGAGCGGAAACACAGATACGCAGTATTTT.

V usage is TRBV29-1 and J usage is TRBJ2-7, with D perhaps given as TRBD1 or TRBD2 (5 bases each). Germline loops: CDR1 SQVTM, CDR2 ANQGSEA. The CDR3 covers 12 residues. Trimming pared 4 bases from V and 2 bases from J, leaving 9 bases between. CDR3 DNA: TGCAGCGTTGGAGGGGTAACCTACGAGCAGTACTTC. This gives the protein CSVGGVTYEQYF.

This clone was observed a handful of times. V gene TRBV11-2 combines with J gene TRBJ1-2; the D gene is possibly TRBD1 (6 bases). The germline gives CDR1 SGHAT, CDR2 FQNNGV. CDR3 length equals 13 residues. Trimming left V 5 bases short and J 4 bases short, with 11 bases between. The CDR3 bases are TGTGCCAGCAGCCAACAGGGCTCCTATGGCTACACCTTC. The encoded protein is CASSQQGSYGYTF. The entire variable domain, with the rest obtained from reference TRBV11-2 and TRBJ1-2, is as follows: EAGVAQSPRYKIIEKRQSVAFWCNPISGHATLYWYQQILGQGPKLLIQFQNNGVVDDSQLPKDRFSAERLKGVDSTLKIQPAKLEDSAVYLCASSQQGSYGYTFGSGTRLTVV.

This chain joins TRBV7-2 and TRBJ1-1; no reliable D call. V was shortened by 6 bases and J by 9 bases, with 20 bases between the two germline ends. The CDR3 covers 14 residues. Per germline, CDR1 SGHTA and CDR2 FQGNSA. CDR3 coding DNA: TGTGCCAGCAGACCCCCCGAGCTGGCGGGGAAAGCTTTCTTT. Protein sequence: CASRPPELAGKAFF.

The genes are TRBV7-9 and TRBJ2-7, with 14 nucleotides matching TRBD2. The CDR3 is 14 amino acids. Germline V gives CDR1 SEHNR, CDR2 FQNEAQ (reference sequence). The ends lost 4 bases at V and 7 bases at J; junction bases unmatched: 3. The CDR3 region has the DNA TGTGCCAGCAGCTCGGGACTAGCGGGAGTTGAGCAGTACTTC. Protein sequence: CASSSGLAGVEQYF.

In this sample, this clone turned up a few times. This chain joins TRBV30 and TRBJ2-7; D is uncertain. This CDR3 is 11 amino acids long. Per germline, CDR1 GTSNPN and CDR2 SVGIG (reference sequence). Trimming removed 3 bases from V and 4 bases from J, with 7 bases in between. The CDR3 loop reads CAWRGSYEQYF. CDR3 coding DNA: TGTGCCTGGAGAGGCTCATACGAGCAGTACTTC.